The subject of this entry is one TCR beta chain. The time point was: peripheral blood 6 weeks after treatment start. Only in-frame clones appear in the TCRdb table, and some are missing; sequencing was by immunoSEQ multiplex PCR. This table has approximately 83,000 clones, around four fifths appearing once. CDR3 length equals 14 residues. The V gene's germline CDR1 is SGHRS and CDR2 YFSETQ. This sample was taken from a study of PD-L1 blockade in urothelial cancer. In the study overall: At some point between 2012 and 2014, patients got going on atezolizumab, taking 1,200 mg intravenously every 3 weeks. Males with bladder-origin urothelial cancer constituted about 85% of the roughly 30 patients.

The input for sequencing was PBMCs, taken around atezolizumab (anti-PD-L1) treatment. The V and J genes are TRBV5-1 and TRBJ2-5, with D possibly being TRBD2 (5 bases). Judging by the DNA end, TRBJ2-7 fits better; the J call may be wrong. The clonotype was recovered from a man aged 70-80 years with urothelial cancer. CDR3 protein: CASSPTTRAYEQYF. For the CDR3, the DNA is TGCGCCAGCAGCCCGACAACGAGGGCGTACGAGCAGTACTTC.